The rows below give T cell receptor beta chains drawn from one sample of a study of PD-L1 blockade in urothelial cancer. Here immunoSEQ multiplex PCR was the method, and the copy in TCRdb shows in-frame clones only, minus some. The data contain 100,000 to 150,000 clones, less than 85% of them seen just once; the ten biggest clones take up around 3.2%. The sample in question was PBMCs, obtained around atezolizumab (anti-PD-L1) treatment. The receptors stem from a man aged 50 to 59 with urothelial cancer. The CDR3 runs from the conserved cysteine through the conserved F or W. A D gene is named only where the DNA matches it firmly. Clone size appears in some rows only: once, few, many, or a class for an expanded clone.

TRBV5-1	TRBJ2-1	.	.	CASSLDQGHYNEQFF	TGCGCCAGCAGCTTGGATCAGGGTCATTACAATGAGCAGTTCTTC
TRBV9	TRBJ2-7	.	TRBD2	CASSVGTSGLYEQYF	TGTGCCAGCAGCGTAGGTACTAGCGGCCTCTACGAGCAGTACTTC
TRBV7-2	TRBJ2-7	.	TRBD1	CASTKAGAQGNYEQYF	TGTGCCAGCACAAAAGCAGGCGCACAGGGGAACTACGAGCAGTACTTC
TRBV6-1	TRBJ2-7	.	TRBD1	CASRADRAGYEQYF	TGTGCCAGCAGAGCAGACAGGGCGGGCTACGAGCAGTACTTC
TRBV27	TRBJ1-6	.	.	CASSLSDNPGTPLHF	TGTGCCAGCAGTTTAAGCGACAATCCCGGGACACCCCTCCACTTT
TRBV9	TRBJ2-1	.	TRBD2	CASSVGGLAGHNEQFF	TGTGCCAGCAGCGTAGGGGGGCTAGCGGGTCACAATGAGCAGTTCTTC
TRBV2	TRBJ2-7	.	TRBD1	CASRRSGTGGYEQYF	TGTGCCAGCAGGAGATCCGGGACAGGGGGGTACGAGCAGTACTTC
TRBV4-1	TRBJ1-1	.	TRBD1	CASSLRDRRWNTEAFF	TGCGCCAGCAGCCTCCGGGACAGAAGATGGAACACTGAAGCTTTCTTT
TRBV19	TRBJ2-7	.	TRBD1	CASSGQPYEQYF	TGTGCCAGCTCGGGACAGCCATACGAGCAGTACTTC
TRBV6-1	TRBJ1-5	few	.	CASTDYSNQPQHF	TGTGCCAGCACAGATTATAGCAATCAGCCCCAGCATTTT
TRBV5-4	TRBJ2-7	once	TRBD2	CASSAPSGDSYEQYF	TGTGCCAGCAGTGCACCTAGCGGGGACTCCTACGAGCAGTACTTC
TRBV5-1	TRBJ2-5	.	.	CASSPRTARETQYF	TGCGCCAGCAGCCCCCGGACTGCAAGAGAGACCCAGTACTTC
TRBV6-1	TRBJ2-7	.	.	CASRYPETRSYEQYF	TGTGCCAGCAGGTACCCCGAAACTAGGTCCTACGAGCAGTACTTC
TRBV28	TRBJ1-3	.	.	CASKRSGERSTIYF	TGTGCCAGCAAGAGGTCGGGAGAACGGAGCACCATATATTTT
TRBV27	TRBJ1-5	.	.	CASSLIGFRSDEPQHF	TGTGCCAGCAGTTTAATCGGGTTTCGTTCGGATGAGCCCCAGCATTTT
TRBV27	TRBJ2-1	.	.	CASSSGFEQFF	TGTGCCAGCAGTTCGGGATTCGAGCAGTTCTTC
TRBV5-1	TRBJ1-1	.	.	CASSPDTYEAFF	TGCGCCAGCAGCCCGGACACCTATGAAGCTTTCTTT
TRBV14	TRBJ1-2	.	.	CASSPYRDYGYTF	TGTGCCAGCAGCCCTTACAGGGACTATGGCTACACCTTC
TRBV19	TRBJ2-5	.	TRBD2	CASSIGLAGGMRQTQYF	TGTGCCAGTAGTATCGGACTAGCGGGAGGCATGAGGCAGACCCAGTACTTC
TRBV18	TRBJ1-3	once	.	CASSQPGHDSGNTIYF	TGTGCCAGCTCACAACCGGGACACGACTCTGGAAACACCATATATTTT
TRBV7-8	TRBJ2-3	once	TRBD2	CASSPRVAGHMVTDTQYF	TGTGCCAGCAGCCCGCGAGTAGCGGGCCACATGGTAACAGATACGCAGTATTTT
TRBV6-6	TRBJ2-4	once	.	CASSYEGENIQYF	TGTGCCAGCAGTTACGAGGGGGAGAACATTCAGTACTTC
TRBV5-1	TRBJ1-5	.	.	CASSLEVGQLPQHF	TGCGCCAGCAGCTTGGAGGTGGGGCAGCTACCCCAGCATTTT